Each of the 3 T cell receptor beta chains below was sequenced from the same sample in a study of shared clonotypes between healthy human individuals. TCRdb's table, derived via immunoSEQ multiplex PCR, lists solely in-frame clones and lacks some. Here the sample spans over 2 million clones, 85% to 95% being singletons. The sample was naive CD4+ T cells from PBMCs. Subset in this sample: CD45RA+ positively selected. The receptors here all came from a man younger than 30 in good health. Some clones in this sample may be carry-over from other donors' samples.

This rearrangement joins TRBV2 to TRBJ1-1; 10 positions agree with TRBD1. CDR1 SNHLY and CDR2 FYNNEI come from the germline V gene. Trimming at V came to 5 bases and at J to 4 bases, leaving 7 bases not matched to a gene. The CDR3 length is 15 residues. The CDR3, as DNA: TGTGCCAGCAGTCTGCGGGACAGGGGTTCCACTGAAGCTTTCTTT. Its protein is CASSLRDRGSTEAFF.

This sequence joins TRBV27 and TRBJ2-7, with TRBD1 identical over 10 bases. Germline V lookup: CDR1 MNHEY, CDR2 SMNVEV (reference sequence). Trimming took 4 bases from V and 8 from J; bases not matched to a gene: 8. This CDR3 comprises 14 residues. The CDR3 bases are TGTGCCAGCAGTTCCCCCGGGACAGGGGACAAGCAGTACTTC. This encodes CASSSPGTGDKQYF.

The CDR3, as DNA: TGCGCCAGCAGCCTCGTCCAGCTCAGAGGGCCGACATACGAGCAGTACTTC. It is translated as CASSLVQLRGPTYEQYF. V is TRBV5-1 and J is TRBJ2-7; TRBD2 might be the D (5 bases). Trimming removed 4 bases at V and 4 bases at J, with 24 bases between. The CDR3 is 17 amino acids. Germline loops: CDR1 SGHRS, CDR2 YFSETQ.